This TCR beta chain was identified in a study of blood T cell repertoires in COVID-19. Study as a whole: Sites in the United States, Italy and Spain provided acute and convalescent COVID-19 samples. T cells, B-cell-depleted T cells, or PBMCs supplied cDNA or gDNA.

Clones were read by immunoSEQ multiplex PCR, and TCRdb kept only the in-frame ones, dropping some. The sample includes 150,000 or so clones, 85% to 90% of them seen just once. This CDR3 is built from 13 residues. The germline V gene has CDR1 MGHDK and CDR2 SYGVNS. The V gene end was trimmed by 7 bases and the J gene end by 9 bases; junction bases not matched to a gene: 4. Sample: peripheral blood. The rearrangement links TRBV25-1 to TRBJ1-6; 9 positions match TRBD1. The receptor was isolated from an elderly man with acute or convalescent COVID-19. This CDR3 is CASTDRGGSPLHF. The CDR3 DNA reads TGTGCCAGCACGGACAGGGGCGGTTCACCCCTCCACTTT.